The clone carrying this T cell receptor (beta chain) has more than one count but fewer than ten. Its antigen is unknown. Germline CDR1 and CDR2: SGHVS and FNYEAQ. The V end lost 1 base, the J end lost 10 bases, and 12 bases lay between the germline ends. This CDR3 spans 13 amino acids. This entry belongs to a study of T-cell memory formation after mild COVID-19. MiXCR, applied by TCRdb to the 5' RACE reads, yields one record per CDR3 protein. The sample has about 430,000 distinct CDR3 sequences; less than 25% are singletons. Overall study findings and caveats: Chiefly within CM and EM were the contracting CD4+ clones; CD8+ ones were within EMRA.

This sequence was found in an adult woman who had mild COVID-19 (a few samples of this study predate the infection). Cell type and time point are not known. Sequencing was performed on PBMCs or a T cell subset sorted from them (not recorded which). V usage is TRBV7-6 and J usage is TRBJ2-3; D could derive from TRBD1 or TRBD2 (5 bases each). This chain's CDR3 is CASSLGAGAAQYF. CDR3 coding DNA: TGTGCCAGCAGCTTAGGGGCCGGGGCTGCGCAGTATTTT. Full variable domain (remainder filled in from reference TRBV7-6 and TRBJ2-3): GAGVSQSPRYKVTKRGQDVALRCDPISGHVSLYWYRQALGQGPEFLTYFNYEAQQDKSGLPNDRFSAERPEGSISTLTIQRTEQRDSAMYRCASSLGAGAAQYFGPGTRLTVL.